This TCR beta chain stems from a study of T-cell reconstitution after alpha-beta-depleted transplantation in children. This CDR3 is built from 13 residues. V dropped 6 bases and J dropped 1 base, with 10 bases sitting between them. Germline V gives CDR1 MGHDK, CDR2 SYGVNS. This clonotype was picked up many times. Its antigen is undetermined. General study results and limits: Some patients showed high day-60 TCRbeta diversity, which derived from surviving recipient T cells and thymic progenitors.

Unique molecular identifiers tagged the TCRbeta library. TCRdb fed the PCR reads into MiXCR, producing one record per CDR3 protein. Here the sample spans approximately 800,000 distinct CDR3 sequences, roughly 15% being singletons. The material sequenced was PBMCs, mostly from graft donor cells, taken 360 days after TCRalphabeta/CD19-depleted stem cell transplant. The chain combines TRBV25-1 with TRBJ2-7, with D tentatively TRBD1 (7 bases). The receptor comes from a male patient younger than 18 who had a stem cell transplant for acute lymphoblastic leukemia, so the T cells may come from the graft donor. The chain's CDR3 is CASRGGQSYEQYF. The DNA for the CDR3 is TGTGCCAGCAGGGGGGGACAGTCCTACGAGCAGTACTTC.